This TCR beta chain was sequenced for a study of blood T cell repertoires in COVID-19. Trimming took off 2 bases at V and 1 base at J, with 11 bases between the two ends. This CDR3 comprises 15 residues. Germline CDR1 MNHNY, CDR2 SVGAGI (reference sequence). Sequenced by immunoSEQ multiplex PCR; TCRdb stores in-frame clones only, minus some. This table holds approximately 70,000 clones, roughly nine tenths found once. The receptor was isolated from a man aged 40-49 years with COVID-19, enrolled during active disease. The chain couples TRBV6-6 to TRBJ2-5; maybe TRBD1 (7 bases). Source material: peripheral blood. The CDR3: CASSYPQGGQETQYF. Here the CDR3 DNA reads TGTGCCAGCAGTTACCCTCAGGGGGGCCAAGAGACCCAGTACTTC.